This T cell receptor (beta chain) was captured in a study of cytomegalovirus exposure and HLA in healthy donors. Across the whole study: The 90 to 150 validation repertoires used the same platform as the 666 first-cohort repertoires, a later analysis reported. Study results and limitations: The study flagged around 160 TCR beta chains as cytomegalovirus-associated. Confirmation in vitro established that a few CMV-associated chains were specific for CMV antigens.

Points on this clone: Its antigen is as yet unknown.

J was trimmed by 7 bases and V by 0 bases; bases with no gene match: 5. The CDR3 sequence is 16 residues long. From germline, CDR1 is LGHNA and CDR2 YNFKEQ. The assay was immunoSEQ multiplex PCR, and TCRdb's table has in-frame clones only and misses some. The sample consists of fewer than 95,000 clones, less than 90% of them appearing once. J is TRBJ2-1 and V is TRBV4-2; 11 positions match TRBD2. Sequencing input: PBMCs. This TCR was recovered from a woman aged 18-35 years in good health and CMV-seropositive. This CDR3 is CASSQDTSGGPNEQFF. Here the CDR3 DNA reads TGTGCCAGCAGCCAAGATACTAGCGGGGGACCAAATGAGCAGTTCTTC.